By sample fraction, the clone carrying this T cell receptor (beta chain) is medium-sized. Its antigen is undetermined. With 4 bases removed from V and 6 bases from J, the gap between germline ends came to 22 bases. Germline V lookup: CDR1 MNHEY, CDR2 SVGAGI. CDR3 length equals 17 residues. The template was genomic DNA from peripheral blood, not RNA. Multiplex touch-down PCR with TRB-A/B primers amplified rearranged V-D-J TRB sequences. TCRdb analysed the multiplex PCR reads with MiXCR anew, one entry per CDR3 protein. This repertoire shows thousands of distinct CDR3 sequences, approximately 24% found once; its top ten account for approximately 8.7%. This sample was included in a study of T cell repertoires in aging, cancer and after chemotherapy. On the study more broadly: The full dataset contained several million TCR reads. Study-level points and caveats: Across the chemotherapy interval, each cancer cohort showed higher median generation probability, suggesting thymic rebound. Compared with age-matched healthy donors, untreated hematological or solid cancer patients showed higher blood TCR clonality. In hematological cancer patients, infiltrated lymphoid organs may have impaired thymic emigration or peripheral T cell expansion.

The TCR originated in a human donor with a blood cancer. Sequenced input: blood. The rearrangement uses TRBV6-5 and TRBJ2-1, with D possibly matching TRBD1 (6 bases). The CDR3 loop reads CASSSGQNRYRGNEQFF. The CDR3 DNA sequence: TGTGCCAGCAGTTCCGGACAGAACCGGTATCGGGGCAATGAGCAGTTCTTC.